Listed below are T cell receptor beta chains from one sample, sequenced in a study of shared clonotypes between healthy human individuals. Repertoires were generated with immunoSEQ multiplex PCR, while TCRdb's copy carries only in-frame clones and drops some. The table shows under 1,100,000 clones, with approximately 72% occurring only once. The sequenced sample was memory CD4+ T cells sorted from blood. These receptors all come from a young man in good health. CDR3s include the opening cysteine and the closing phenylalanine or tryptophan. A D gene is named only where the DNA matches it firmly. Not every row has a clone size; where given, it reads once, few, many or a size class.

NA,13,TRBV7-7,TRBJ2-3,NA,CASSLDVVDTQYF,TGTGCTAGCAGCCTTGATGTTGTAGATACGCAGTATTTT
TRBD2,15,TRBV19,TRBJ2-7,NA,CASSILGGMGTEQYF,TGTGCCAGTAGTATTCTGGGAGGGATGGGTACCGAGCAGTACTTC
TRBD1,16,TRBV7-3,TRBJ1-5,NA,CATGYPGQGSNQPQHF,TGTGCCACCGGGTACCCGGGACAGGGGAGCAATCAGCCCCAGCATTTT
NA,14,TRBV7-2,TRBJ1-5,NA,CASSLTGFDQPQHF,TGTGCCAGCAGCCTTACAGGGTTCGATCAGCCCCAGCATTTT
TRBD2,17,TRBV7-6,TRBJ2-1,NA,CASSSPVAGSSYNEQFF,TGTGCCAGCAGCTCCCCTGTAGCGGGTAGCTCCTACAATGAGCAGTTCTTC
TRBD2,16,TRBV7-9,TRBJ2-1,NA,CASSSRTSLSYNEQFF,TGTGCCAGCAGCTCCAGGACTAGCCTCTCCTACAATGAGCAGTTCTTC
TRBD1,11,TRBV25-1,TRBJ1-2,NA,CASWGQEGYTF,TGTGCCAGCTGGGGACAGGAGGGCTACACCTTC
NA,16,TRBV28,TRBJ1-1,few,CASTISAVGLNTEAFF,TGTGCCAGCACAATTTCCGCGGTTGGGTTGAACACTGAAGCTTTCTTT
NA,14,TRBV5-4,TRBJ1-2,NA,CASRAAEGWDGYTF,TGTGCCAGCAGGGCCGCCGAGGGGTGGGATGGCTACACCTTC
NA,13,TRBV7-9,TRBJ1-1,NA,CASSLNTRGEAFF,TGTGCCAGCAGCCTAAACACGAGGGGTGAAGCTTTCTTT
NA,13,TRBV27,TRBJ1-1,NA,CASSARVDTEAFF,TGTGCCAGCAGTGCCAGGGTAGACACTGAAGCTTTCTTT
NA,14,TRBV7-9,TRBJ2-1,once,CASSLSFSYNEQFF,TGTGCCAGCAGCTTAAGTTTCAGCTACAATGAGCAGTTCTTC
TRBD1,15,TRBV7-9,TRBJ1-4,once,CASSYSGTVREKLFF,TGTGCCAGCAGCTACTCCGGGACAGTAAGGGAAAAACTGTTTTTT
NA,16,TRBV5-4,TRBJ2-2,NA,CASSLGRQTFTGELFF,TGTGCCAGCAGCTTGGGGAGGCAGACTTTCACCGGGGAGCTGTTTTTT
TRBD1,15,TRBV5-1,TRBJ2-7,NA,CASSLGGQLTYEQYF,TGCGCCAGCAGCTTGGGGGGACAGCTTACATACGAGCAGTACTTC
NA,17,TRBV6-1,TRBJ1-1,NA,CASSELTVITPGTEAFF,TGTGCCAGCAGTGAGTTGACAGTAATTACCCCAGGAACTGAAGCTTTCTTT
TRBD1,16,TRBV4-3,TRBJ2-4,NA,CASSQDRDSPKNIQYF,TGCGCCAGCAGCCAAGACCGGGACAGTCCCAAAAACATTCAGTACTTC
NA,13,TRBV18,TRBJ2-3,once,CASSYSSTDTQYF,TGTGCCAGCTCTTACTCTAGCACAGATACGCAGTATTTT
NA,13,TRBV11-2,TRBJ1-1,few,CASSFAGDTEAFF,TGTGCCAGCAGTTTCGCCGGTGACACTGAAGCTTTCTTT
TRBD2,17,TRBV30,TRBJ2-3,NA,CAWSSGLAGTKGDTQYF,TGTGCCTGGAGTTCCGGACTAGCGGGAACAAAAGGGGATACGCAGTATTTT
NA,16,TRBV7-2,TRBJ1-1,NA,CASSLSGRWVNTEAFF,TGTGCCAGCAGCTTATCGGGACGTTGGGTGAACACTGAAGCTTTCTTT
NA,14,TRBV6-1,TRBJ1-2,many,CASSDGGRTYGYTF,TGTGCCAGCAGTGATGGGGGGCGAACTTATGGCTACACCTTC
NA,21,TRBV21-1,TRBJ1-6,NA,CASSFRYRDRGLSSYNSPLHF,TGTGCCAGCAGCTTTAGGTACCGGGACCGAGGACTTAGCTCCTATAATTCACCCCTCCACTTT
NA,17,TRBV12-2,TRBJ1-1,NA,CASRLRPEQVCGIKAFF,TGTGCAAGTCGCTTACGTCCCGAACAGGTATGCGGTATTAAAGCTTTCTTT
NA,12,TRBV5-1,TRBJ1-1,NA,CASSGDNTEAFF,TGCGCCAGCAGCGGGGACAACACTGAAGCTTTCTTT